The text below deals with one T cell receptor beta chain. Its antigen is still unknown. The data were obtained in a study of OX40 agonist ivuxolimab in advanced cancers. Findings of the study overall: Averaged across samples, CD8+ T cells carried more expanded clones than CD4+ did.

Data came from immunoSEQ multiplex PCR; TCRdb stores just in-frame clones and leaves some out. The table includes about 70,000 clones, roughly three quarters detected once. The CDR3 contains 15 residues. Germline V gene sequence: CDR1 LNHDA, CDR2 SQIVND (reference sequence). Losses at the gene ends were 5 bases for V and 6 bases for J; bases not matched to a gene: 3. The sequence derives from an adult with an advanced solid tumor such as melanoma, head and neck, liver or kidney cancer. Sequenced here: CD4+ or CD8+ T cells sorted from blood, sampled in a trial of the OX40 agonist ivuxolimab. The genes are TRBV19 and TRBJ2-1; 14 nucleotides match TRBD2. The CDR3 spells CASSLGTSGSNEQFF. CDR3 coding DNA: TGTGCCAGTAGTTTGGGGACTAGCGGGAGCAATGAGCAGTTCTTC. Together with reference TRBV19 and TRBJ2-1, the CDR3 gives the full variable domain: DGGITQSPKYLFRKEGQNVTLSCEQNLNHDAMYWYRQDPGQGLRLIYYSQIVNDFQKGDIAEGYSVSREKKESFPLTVTSAQKNPTAFYLCASSLGTSGSNEQFFGPGTRLTVL.